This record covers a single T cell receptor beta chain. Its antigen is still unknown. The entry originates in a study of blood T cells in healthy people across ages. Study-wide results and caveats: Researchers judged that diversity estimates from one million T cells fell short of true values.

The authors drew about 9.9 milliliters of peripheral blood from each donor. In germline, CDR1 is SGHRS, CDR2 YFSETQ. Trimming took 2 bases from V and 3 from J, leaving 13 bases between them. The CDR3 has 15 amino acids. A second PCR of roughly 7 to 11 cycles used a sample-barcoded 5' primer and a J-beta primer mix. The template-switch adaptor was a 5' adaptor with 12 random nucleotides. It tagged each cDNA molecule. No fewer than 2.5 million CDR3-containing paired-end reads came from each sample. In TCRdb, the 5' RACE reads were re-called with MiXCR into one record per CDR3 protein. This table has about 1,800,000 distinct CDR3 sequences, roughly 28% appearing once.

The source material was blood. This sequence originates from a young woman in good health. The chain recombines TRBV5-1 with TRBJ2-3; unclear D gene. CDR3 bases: TGCGCCAGCAGCTTCCCCACCCAGACAACAGATACGCAGTATTTT. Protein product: CASSFPTQTTDTQYF. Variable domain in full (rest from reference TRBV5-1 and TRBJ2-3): KAGVTQTPRYLIKTRGQQVTLSCSPISGHRSVSWYQQTPGQGLQFLFEYFSETQRNKGNFPGRFSGRQFSNSRSEMNVSTLELGDSALYLCASSFPTQTTDTQYFGPGTRLTVL.